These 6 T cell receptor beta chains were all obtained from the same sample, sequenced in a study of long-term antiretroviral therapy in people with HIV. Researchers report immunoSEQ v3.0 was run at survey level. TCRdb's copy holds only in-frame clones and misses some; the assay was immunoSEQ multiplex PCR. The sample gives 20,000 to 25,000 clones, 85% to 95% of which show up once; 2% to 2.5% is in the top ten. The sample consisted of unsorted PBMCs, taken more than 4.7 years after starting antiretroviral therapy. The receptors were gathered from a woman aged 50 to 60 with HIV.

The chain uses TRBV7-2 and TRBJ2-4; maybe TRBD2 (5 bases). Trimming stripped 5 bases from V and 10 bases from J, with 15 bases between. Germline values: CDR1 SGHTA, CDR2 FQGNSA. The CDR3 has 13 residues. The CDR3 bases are TGTGCCAGCAGCAACCCAGCGGCTAAGATTCAGTACTTC. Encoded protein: CASSNPAAKIQYF.

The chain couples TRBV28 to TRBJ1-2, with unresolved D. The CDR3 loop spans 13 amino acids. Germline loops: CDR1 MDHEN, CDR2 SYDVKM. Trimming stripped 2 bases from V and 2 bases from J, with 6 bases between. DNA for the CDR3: TGTGCCAGCAGTTTAATCGGAAACTATGGCTACACCTTC. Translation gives CASSLIGNYGYTF.

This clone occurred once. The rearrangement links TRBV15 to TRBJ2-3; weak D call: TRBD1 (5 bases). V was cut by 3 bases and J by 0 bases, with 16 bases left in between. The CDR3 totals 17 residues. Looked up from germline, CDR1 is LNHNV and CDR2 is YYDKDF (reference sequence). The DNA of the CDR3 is TGTGCCACCAGCAGTCAGACAGAAAGTCCTAGCACAGATACGCAGTATTTT. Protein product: CATSSQTESPSTDTQYF.

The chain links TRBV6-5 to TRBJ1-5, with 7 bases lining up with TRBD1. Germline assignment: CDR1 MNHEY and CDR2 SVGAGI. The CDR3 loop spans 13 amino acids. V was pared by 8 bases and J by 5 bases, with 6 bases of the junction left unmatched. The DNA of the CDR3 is TGTGCCAGCGCCGGGGACAGCTATCAGCCCCAGCATTTT. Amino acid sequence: CASAGDSYQPQHF.

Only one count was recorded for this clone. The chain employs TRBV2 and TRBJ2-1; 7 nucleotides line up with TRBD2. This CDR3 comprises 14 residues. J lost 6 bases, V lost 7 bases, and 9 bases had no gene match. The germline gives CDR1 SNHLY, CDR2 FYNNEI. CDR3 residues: CASKASGGLNEQFF. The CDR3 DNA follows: TGTGCCAGCAAAGCTAGCGGAGGGCTCAATGAGCAGTTCTTC.

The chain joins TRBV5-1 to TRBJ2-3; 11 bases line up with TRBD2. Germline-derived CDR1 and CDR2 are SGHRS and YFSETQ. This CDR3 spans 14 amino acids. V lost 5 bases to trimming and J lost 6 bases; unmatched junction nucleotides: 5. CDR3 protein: CASRIAGGADTQYF. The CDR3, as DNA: TGCGCCAGCAGGATAGCGGGAGGGGCCGATACGCAGTATTTT.